The T cell receptor beta chain described here comes from a study of blood T cells in healthy people across ages. Study observations and caveats: Observed TCR beta diversity per million T cells went down as age went up. This fall followed a roughly linear course with age.

A remark on this clonotype: Antigen: not known. A read error may be the cause here, since a much bigger clone is one base away.

The CDR3 loop spans 14 amino acids. After removal of 4 bases from V and 7 bases from J, the junction contained 5 bases not matched to a gene. Germline V lookup: CDR1 MDHEN, CDR2 SYDVKM. Using a J-beta primer mix together with a sample-barcoded 5' primer, a second PCR was run for roughly 7 to 11 cycles. Each single sample gave us at least 3 million CDR3-containing paired-end reads. TCRdb itself ran the 5' RACE reads through MiXCR, one entry per CDR3 protein. The sample contains about 1.6 million distinct CDR3 sequences, 30% to 35% of which appear only once. Each sample provided at least 5 micrograms of extracted total RNA.

The chain couples TRBV28 to TRBJ2-1; 9 bases map to TRBD1. The receptor comes from a woman between 25 and 40 years old in good health. Source material: blood. CDR3 amino acids: CASSCLDRGNEQFF. CDR3 DNA sequence: TGTGCCAGCAGTTGTTTGGACAGGGGAAATGAGCAGTTCTTC.